This paragraph covers one T cell receptor beta chain sequence. Its antigen is unidentified. V lost 6 bases and J 4 bases, leaving 9 bases between the germline ends. The CDR3 spans 12 residues. TCRdb re-analysed the reads in MiXCR, keeping a single row per CDR3 protein. Of fewer than 25,000 distinct CDR3 sequences listed, about half are singletons. This sample is part of a study of type 1 regulatory T cells. What was sequenced was cultured T cells, either the whole culture or a sorted T cell fraction (not recorded which). The genes are TRBV12-3 or TRBV12-4 and TRBJ1-2; D is possibly TRBD1 (6 bases). This sequence was found in a human donor in good health. The CDR3: CASSTGRYGYTF. In nucleotides, the CDR3 is TGTGCCAGCAGCACAGGGCGCTATGGCTACACCTTC.